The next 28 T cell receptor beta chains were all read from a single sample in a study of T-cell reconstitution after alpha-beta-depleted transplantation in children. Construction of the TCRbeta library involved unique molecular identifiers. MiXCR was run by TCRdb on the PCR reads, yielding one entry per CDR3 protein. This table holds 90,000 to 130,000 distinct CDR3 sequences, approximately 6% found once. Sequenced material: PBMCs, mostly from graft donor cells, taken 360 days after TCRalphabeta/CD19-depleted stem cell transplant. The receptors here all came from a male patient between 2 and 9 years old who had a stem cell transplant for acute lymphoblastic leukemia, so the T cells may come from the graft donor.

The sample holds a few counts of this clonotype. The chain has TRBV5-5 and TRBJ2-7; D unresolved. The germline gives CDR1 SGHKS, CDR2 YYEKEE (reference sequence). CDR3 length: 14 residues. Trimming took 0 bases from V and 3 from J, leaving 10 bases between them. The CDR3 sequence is CASSLAGSYYEQYF. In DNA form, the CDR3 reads TGTGCCAGCAGCTTGGCCGGCAGTTACTACGAGCAGTACTTC.

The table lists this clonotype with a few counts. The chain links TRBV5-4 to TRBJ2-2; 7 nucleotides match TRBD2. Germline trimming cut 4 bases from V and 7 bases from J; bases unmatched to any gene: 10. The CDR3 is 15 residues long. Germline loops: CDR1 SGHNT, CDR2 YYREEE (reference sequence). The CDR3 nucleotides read TGTGCCAGCAGCCCCACAGCGGGACGGGACGGGGAGCTGTTTTTT. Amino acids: CASSPTAGRDGELFF.

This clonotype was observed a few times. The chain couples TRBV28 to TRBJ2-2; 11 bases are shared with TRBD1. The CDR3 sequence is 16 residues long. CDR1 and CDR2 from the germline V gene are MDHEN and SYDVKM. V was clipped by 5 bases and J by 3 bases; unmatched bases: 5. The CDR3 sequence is CASSPRTGGHTGELFF. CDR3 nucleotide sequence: TGTGCCAGCAGTCCCCGGACAGGGGGCCACACCGGGGAGCTGTTTTTT.

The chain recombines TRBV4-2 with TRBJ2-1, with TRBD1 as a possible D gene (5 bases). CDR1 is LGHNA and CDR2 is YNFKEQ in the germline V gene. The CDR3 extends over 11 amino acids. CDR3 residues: CAEQAYNEQFF. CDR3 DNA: TGTGCTGAACAGGCGTACAATGAGCAGTTCTTC.

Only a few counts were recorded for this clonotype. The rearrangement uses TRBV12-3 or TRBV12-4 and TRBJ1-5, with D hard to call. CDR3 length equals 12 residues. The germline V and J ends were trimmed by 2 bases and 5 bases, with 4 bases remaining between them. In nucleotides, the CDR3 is TGTGCCAGCAGTTTATCTCATCAGCCCCAGCATTTT. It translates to CASSLSHQPQHF.

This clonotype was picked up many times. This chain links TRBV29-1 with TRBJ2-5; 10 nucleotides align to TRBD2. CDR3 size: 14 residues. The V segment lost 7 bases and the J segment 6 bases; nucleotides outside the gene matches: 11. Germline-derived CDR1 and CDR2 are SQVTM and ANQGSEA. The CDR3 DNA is TGCAGCGCCCGGGCTAGCGGGAGAGGGAAGACCCAGTACTTC. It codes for CSARASGRGKTQYF. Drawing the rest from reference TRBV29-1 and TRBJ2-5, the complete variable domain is SAVISQKPSRDICQRGTSLTIQCQVDSQVTMMFWYRQQPGQSLTLIATANQGSEATYESGFVIDKFPISRPNLTFSTLTVSNMSPEDSSIYLCSARASGRGKTQYFGPGTRLLVL.

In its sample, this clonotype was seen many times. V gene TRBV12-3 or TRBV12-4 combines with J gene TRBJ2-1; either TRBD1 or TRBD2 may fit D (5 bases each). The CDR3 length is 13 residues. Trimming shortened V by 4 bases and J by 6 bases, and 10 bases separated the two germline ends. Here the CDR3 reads CASSSGGGNEQFF. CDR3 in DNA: TGTGCCAGCAGTTCTGGGGGTGGCAATGAGCAGTTCTTC.

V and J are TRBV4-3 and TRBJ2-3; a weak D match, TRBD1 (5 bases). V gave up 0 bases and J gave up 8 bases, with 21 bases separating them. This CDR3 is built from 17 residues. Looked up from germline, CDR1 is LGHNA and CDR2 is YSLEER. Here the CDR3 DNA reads TGCGCCAGCAGCCAAGAGATGCCAGGGTCAGTTTTAGCTACGCAGTATTTT. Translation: CASSQEMPGSVLATQYF.

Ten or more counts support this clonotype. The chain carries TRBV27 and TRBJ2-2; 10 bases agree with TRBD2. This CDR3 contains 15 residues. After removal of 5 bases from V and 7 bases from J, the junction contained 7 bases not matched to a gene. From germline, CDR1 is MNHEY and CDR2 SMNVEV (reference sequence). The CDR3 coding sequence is TGTGCCAGCAGTGTTCAAGCGGGAGGGAACGGGGAGCTGTTTTTT. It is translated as CASSVQAGGNGELFF.

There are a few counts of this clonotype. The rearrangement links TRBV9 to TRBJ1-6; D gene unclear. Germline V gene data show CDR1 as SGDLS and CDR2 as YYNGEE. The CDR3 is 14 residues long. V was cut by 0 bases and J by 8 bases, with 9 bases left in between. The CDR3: CASSVGAKDSPLHF. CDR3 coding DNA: TGTGCCAGCAGCGTAGGGGCCAAAGATTCACCCCTCCACTTT.

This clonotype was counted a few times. CDR3 amino acids: CASSQDLVVYYEQYF. In DNA form, the CDR3 reads TGCGCCAGCAGCCAAGATCTGGTGGTGTACTACGAGCAGTACTTC. The V and J genes are TRBV4-3 and TRBJ2-7, with D hard to call. Deletions cut 0 bases from V and 3 bases from J, with 12 bases between. CDR1 LGHNA and CDR2 YSLEER come from the germline V gene. This CDR3 comprises 15 residues.

CDR3 sequence: CASSLARTSQGTQYF. DNA for the CDR3: TGCGCCAGCAGCTTGGCCCGGACATCCCAGGGGACCCAGTACTTC. The J gene is TRBJ2-5, the V gene TRBV5-1; D is perhaps TRBD1 (5 bases). The CDR3 loop spans 15 amino acids. The V end was cut by 0 bases, the J end by 7 bases, with 16 bases between. In germline, CDR1 is SGHRS, CDR2 YFSETQ.

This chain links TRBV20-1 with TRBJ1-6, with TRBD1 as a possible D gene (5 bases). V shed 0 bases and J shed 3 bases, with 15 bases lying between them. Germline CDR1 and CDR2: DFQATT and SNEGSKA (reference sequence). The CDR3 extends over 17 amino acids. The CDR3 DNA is TGCAGTGCTAGAGATCGGGTTCGGGGCCTCTATAATTCACCCCTCCACTTT. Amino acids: CSARDRVRGLYNSPLHF.

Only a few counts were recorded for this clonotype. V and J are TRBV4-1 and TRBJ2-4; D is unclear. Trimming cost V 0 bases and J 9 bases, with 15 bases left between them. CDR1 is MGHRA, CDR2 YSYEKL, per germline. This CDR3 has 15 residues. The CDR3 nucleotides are TGCGCCAGCAGCCAAGATGCGGAGCTGGTAGGCATTCAGTACTTC. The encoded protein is CASSQDAELVGIQYF.

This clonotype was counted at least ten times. The CDR3 region has the DNA TGTGCCAGCACCCCTATTCGGGAGGAGCAGTTCTTC. Amino acids: CASTPIREEQFF. The chain uses TRBV9 and TRBJ2-1; perhaps TRBD2 as D (6 bases). The germline CDR1 and CDR2 sequences are SGDLS and YYNGEE. There are 12 residues in the CDR3. Trimming took off 6 bases at V and 10 bases at J, with 14 bases between the two ends.

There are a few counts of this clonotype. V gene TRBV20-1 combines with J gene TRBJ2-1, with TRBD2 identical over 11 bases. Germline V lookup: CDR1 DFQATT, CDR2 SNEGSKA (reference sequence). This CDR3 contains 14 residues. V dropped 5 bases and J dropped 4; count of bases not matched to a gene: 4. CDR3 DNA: TGCAGTGCTCTCGGGACTAGCGGTTACAATGAGCAGTTCTTC. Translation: CSALGTSGYNEQFF.

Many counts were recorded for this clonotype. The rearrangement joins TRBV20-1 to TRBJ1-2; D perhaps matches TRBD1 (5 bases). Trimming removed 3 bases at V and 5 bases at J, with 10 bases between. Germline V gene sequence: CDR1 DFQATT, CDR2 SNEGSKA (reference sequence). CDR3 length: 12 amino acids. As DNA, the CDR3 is TGCAGTGCTAGTCCCAGGGAGTATGGCTACACCTTC. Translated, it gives CSASPREYGYTF.

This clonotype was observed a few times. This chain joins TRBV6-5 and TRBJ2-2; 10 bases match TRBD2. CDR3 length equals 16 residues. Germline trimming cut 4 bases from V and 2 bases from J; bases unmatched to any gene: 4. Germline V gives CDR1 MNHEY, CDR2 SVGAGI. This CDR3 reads CASSSRTSGNTGELFF. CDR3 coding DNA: TGTGCCAGCAGTTCTCGGACTAGCGGAAACACCGGGGAGCTGTTTTTT.

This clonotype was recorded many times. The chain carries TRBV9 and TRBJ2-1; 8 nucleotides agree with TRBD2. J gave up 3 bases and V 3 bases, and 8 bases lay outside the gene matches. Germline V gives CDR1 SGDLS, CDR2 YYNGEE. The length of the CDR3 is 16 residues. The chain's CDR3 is CASSEKSGRFYNEQFF. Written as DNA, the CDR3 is TGTGCCAGCAGCGAAAAAAGCGGGAGATTCTACAATGAGCAGTTCTTC.

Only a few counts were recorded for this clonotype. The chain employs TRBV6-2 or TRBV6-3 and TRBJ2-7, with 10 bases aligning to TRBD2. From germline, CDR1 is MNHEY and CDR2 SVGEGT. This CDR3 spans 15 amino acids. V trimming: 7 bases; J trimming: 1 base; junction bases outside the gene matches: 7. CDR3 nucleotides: TGTGCCAGCACTCAATTACTAGCGGGATCCTACGAGCAGTACTTC. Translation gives CASTQLLAGSYEQYF.

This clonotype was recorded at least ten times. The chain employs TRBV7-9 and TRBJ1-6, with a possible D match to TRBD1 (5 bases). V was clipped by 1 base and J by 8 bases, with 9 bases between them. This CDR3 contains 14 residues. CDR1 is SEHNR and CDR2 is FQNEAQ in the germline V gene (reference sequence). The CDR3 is CASSLEQVDSPLHF. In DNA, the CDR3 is TGTGCCAGCAGCTTAGAACAGGTTGATTCACCCCTCCACTTT.

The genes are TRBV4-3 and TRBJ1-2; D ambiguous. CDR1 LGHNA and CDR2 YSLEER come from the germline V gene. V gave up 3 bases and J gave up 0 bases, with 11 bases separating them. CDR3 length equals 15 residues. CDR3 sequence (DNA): TGCGCCAGCAGCCAGGCAAGCGTAGCTAACTATGGCTACACCTTC. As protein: CASSQASVANYGYTF.

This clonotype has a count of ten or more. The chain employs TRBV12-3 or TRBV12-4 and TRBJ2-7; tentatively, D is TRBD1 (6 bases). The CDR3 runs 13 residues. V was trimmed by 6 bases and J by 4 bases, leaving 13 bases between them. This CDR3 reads CASRPPTGYEQYF. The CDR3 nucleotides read TGTGCCAGCAGGCCCCCGACAGGTTACGAGCAGTACTTC.

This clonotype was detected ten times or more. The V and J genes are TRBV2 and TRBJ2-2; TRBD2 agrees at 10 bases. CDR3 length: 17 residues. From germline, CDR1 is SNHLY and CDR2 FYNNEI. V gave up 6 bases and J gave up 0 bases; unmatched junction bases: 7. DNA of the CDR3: TGTGCCAGCAGCCGAGAGACTAGCGGGTCGAACACCGGGGAGCTGTTTTTT. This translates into CASSRETSGSNTGELFF.

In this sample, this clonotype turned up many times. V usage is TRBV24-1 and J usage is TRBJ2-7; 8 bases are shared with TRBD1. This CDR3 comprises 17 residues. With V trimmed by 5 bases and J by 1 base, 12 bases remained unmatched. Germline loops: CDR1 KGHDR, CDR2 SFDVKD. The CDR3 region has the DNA TGTGCCACCAGTGCCTTCCGGACAGGGACGACATCCTACGAGCAGTACTTC. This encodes CATSAFRTGTTSYEQYF.

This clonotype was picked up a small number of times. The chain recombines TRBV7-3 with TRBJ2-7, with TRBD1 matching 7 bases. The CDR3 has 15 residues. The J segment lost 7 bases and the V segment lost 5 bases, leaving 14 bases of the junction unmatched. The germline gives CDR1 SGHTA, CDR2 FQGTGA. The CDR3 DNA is TGTGCCAGCAGCCGACAGGGTCTTTCTACTACAGAGCAGTACTTC. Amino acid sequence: CASSRQGLSTTEQYF.

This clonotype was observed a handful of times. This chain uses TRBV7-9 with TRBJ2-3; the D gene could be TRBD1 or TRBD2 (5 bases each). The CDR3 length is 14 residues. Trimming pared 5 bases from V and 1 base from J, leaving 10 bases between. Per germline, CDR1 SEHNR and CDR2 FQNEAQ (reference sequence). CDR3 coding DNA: TGTGCCAGCAGCCAGATGGGGGGCACAGATACGCAGTATTTT. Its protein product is CASSQMGGTDTQYF.

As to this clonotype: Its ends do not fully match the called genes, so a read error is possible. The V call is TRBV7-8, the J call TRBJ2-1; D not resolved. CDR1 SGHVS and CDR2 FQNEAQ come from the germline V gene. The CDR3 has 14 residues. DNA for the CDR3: TGTTCCAGCAGCGATAGTGGGGTATACAATGAGCAGTTCTTC. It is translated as CSSSDSGVYNEQFF. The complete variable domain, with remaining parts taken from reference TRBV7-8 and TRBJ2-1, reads GAGVSQSPRYKVAKRGQDVALRCDPISGHVSLFWYQQALGQGPEFLTYFQNEAQLDKSGLPSDRFFAERPEGSVSTLKIQRTQQEDSAVYLCSSSDSGVYNEQFFGPGTRLTVL.